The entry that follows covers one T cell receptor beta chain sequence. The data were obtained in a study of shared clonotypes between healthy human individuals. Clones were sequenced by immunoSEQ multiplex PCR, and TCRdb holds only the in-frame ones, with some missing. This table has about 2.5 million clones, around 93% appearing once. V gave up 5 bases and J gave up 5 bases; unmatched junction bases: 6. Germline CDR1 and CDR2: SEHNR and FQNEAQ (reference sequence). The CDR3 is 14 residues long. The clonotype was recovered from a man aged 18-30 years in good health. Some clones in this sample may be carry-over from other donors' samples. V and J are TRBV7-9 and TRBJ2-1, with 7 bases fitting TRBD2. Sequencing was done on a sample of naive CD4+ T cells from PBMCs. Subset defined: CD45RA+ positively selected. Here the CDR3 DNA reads TGTGCCAGCAGCCCCGGGACTACAAACAATGAGCAGTTCTTC. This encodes CASSPGTTNNEQFF.